This T cell receptor (beta chain) was recorded in a study of spatial heterogeneity in lung cancer (dated 2019 in TCRdb). At the level of the whole study: Beta-chain transcripts were consistently detected in greater numbers than alpha-chain transcripts, which likely reflected higher beta-chain transcript abundance. TCR transcript counts in tumor regions correlated strongly with a T cell transcriptional module score from matched bulk RNA-seq. In the raw uncorrected reads, each unique combination of TCR and UMI appeared more than ten times on average. In non-small cell lung cancer, the study made a quantitative comparison of TCR alpha and beta repertoires among multiple tumor regions, matched nontumor lung and blood. Nonsynonymous mutation counts, determined by whole-exome sequencing of tumor tissue, were related to features of the TCR repertoire. At surgery, around 200 tumor regions, around 68 matched nontumor lung samples and 45 to 60 PBMC samples were TCR-sequenced for both alpha and beta chains.

Library creation used 5' RACE. TCRdb records NextSeq 500 as the sequencer. The TCR library protocol attached a unique molecular identifier to each TCR cDNA molecule to allow correction of PCR and sequencing errors. As for the authors' bioinformatics: TCR identification, UMI-based error correction and CDR3 extraction were performed with Decombinator tools. Expanded TCRs were defined as those above a frequency of 2 per 1,000, corresponding to the top 1% of the tumor frequency distribution. Expanded tumor TCRs were classed as regional if statistically deemed absent (corrected P<0.05) from at least one tumor region, otherwise ubiquitous. Rényi diversity was computed with the R vegan package after subsampling each repertoire 100 times to 5,000 TCRs. CDR3 similarity networks were built from amino acid triplet string-kernel similarity, with CDR3s being connected when pairwise similarity was above 0.82. The public reads were quality trimmed at Q25 with fastp and then assembled into clones with MiXCR by TCRdb, keeping productive beta chains. A single entry per CDR3 protein holds the most common genes and DNA from its merged rows. V and J calls and clone size were set by TCRdb, not the authors. The sample table contains about 3,500 distinct CDR3 sequences; only one count was recorded for 4% to 6% of them. The top ten constitute about 14% of the sample.

What the work shows at the level of the full study, not this receptor alone: Estimated TCR-seq coverage of tumor T cells was only roughly 7.3% for alpha chains and about 13% for beta chains. Counts of ubiquitous and regional expanded TCRs correlated with counts of ubiquitous and regional nonsynonymous mutations, respectively. Confirming at a functional level the hypothesis that regional TCRs recognize regional mutations was considered to require additional single-cell paired TCR alpha and beta sequencing. The number of expanded intratumoral alpha and beta TCRs correlated with the tumor nonsynonymous mutation count.

The time point label on this specimen signifies: sample taken at primary tumor resection. Donors were some 78 patients with early-stage, untreated non-small cell lung cancer from the lung TRACERx cohort. For TCR sequencing, whole RNA was extracted from tumor and nontumor lung tissue, or from cryopreserved PBMC samples, and no cell sorting was done. A patient was chosen for TCR sequencing only when enough RNA was available from at least two tumor regions. Tumor and adjacent nontumor lung specimens were reviewed by a lung pathologist before selection. This clonotype is medium-sized (0.01 to 0.1%) in terms of sample share. Its binding antigen is unknown. No base quality values were provided; no much bigger clone lies one nucleotide off. The sequencing used lung tumor tissue, collected at surgery. The TCR comes from a female donor with early-stage non-small cell lung cancer.

The nucleotide sequence reads as follows: TGTGCCATCAGTGATATCGAGGCCTCTGGGGCCAACGTCCTGACTTTC. Translated, this gives CAISDIEASGANVLTF. The chain joins TRBV10-3 to TRBJ2-6, with no D gene named confidently. A distance of 9 bases separates the germline ends of V and J, which lose 3 bases and 0 bases respectively. Based on the germline V gene, the CDR1 and CDR2 sequences are ENHRY and SYGVKD. There are 16 amino acids in the CDR3, from cysteine to phenylalanine inclusive. The entry retains the CDR3 DNA only, 48 bases that are in frame from base 1.